The source of this T cell receptor (beta chain) is a study of Ad26.COV2.S vaccination and SARS-CoV-2 variants. The protocol was immunoSEQ multiplex PCR, while the TCRdb copy is restricted to in-frame clones and leaves out a portion. Counted here are about 440,000 clones, around 91% occurring once; the ten biggest clones make up approximately 4.3%. Trimming shortened V by 3 bases and J by 6 bases, and 14 bases separated the two germline ends. This CDR3 spans 14 amino acids. Germline CDR1 MDHEN, CDR2 SYDVKM. This sample's treatment: some 20 received Ad26.COV2.S at low or high dose, single or two shots; 5 received placebo; per-sample allocation not given. Specimens were obtained on day 63 following the first vaccine or placebo injection.

The material sequenced was peripheral blood, taken in a trial of Ad26.COV2.S vaccine versus placebo. The rearrangement joins TRBV28 to TRBJ1-1; D is uncertain. The clonotype originates from a person between 18 and 65 years old who received the Ad26.COV2.S COVID-19 vaccine or a placebo. The chain's CDR3 is CASSFVPLGAEAFF. DNA for the CDR3: TGTGCCAGCAGTTTCGTGCCCCTCGGGGCTGAAGCTTTCTTT.